This T cell receptor beta chain was identified in a study of blood T cell repertoires in COVID-19. Study details: Collection of acute and convalescent COVID-19 samples took place in the United States, Italy and Spain. Sources were T cells, B-cell-depleted T cells, or PBMCs; the material itself was cDNA or gDNA.

The germline CDR1 and CDR2 sequences are SEHNR and FQNEAQ (reference sequence). The CDR3 has 15 amino acids. Trimming removed 5 bases at V and 0 bases at J, with 13 bases between. In the original processing: For nucleated cells, counts were estimated from reference gene primer amplification. Assay used: immunoSEQ multiplex PCR; TCRdb lists only in-frame clones, some missing. That table supplies the V and J calls and clone size; D and trimming were determined from the DNA. The sample has 380,000 or so clones; approximately 86% are singletons. Sequencing input: peripheral blood. This TCR derives from a woman aged 55-75 years with COVID-19, enrolled during active disease. V and J are TRBV7-9 and TRBJ2-5; the D gene is possibly TRBD1 (5 bases). The CDR3 DNA reads TGTGCCAGCAGCAAGGACATCGGGTACCAAGAGACCCAGTACTTC. It translates to CASSKDIGYQETQYF.